This T cell receptor beta chain was profiled in a study of blood T cell repertoires in COVID-19. Study as a whole: Collection of acute and convalescent COVID-19 samples took place in the United States, Italy and Spain.

In the original workflow: The assay estimated nucleated cells by amplifying reference gene primers. Measured with immunoSEQ multiplex PCR; TCRdb has only the in-frame clones, and not every one. The V and J calls and clone size come from that table; D and trimming were worked out from the DNA. Of about 100,000 clones listed, about 90% are singletons. Per the germline V gene, CDR1 is MRHNA and CDR2 is SNTAGT. V dropped 6 bases and J dropped 5; count of bases not matched to a gene: 13. The CDR3 runs to 16 residues. The sample comprised peripheral blood. The receptor's source is a man aged 25 to 40 in a cohort sampled during active COVID-19. This chain uses TRBV6-4 with TRBJ1-2; 9 bases match TRBD1. In DNA, the CDR3 is TGTGCCAGCAGACCAGAAGGGACAGGGCACGTTTATGGCTACACCTTC. It specifies CASRPEGTGHVYGYTF.